The following is a T cell receptor beta chain sequence with its context. The data belong to a study of control samples from healthy donors and cancer patients. Trimming removed 4 bases from V and 4 bases from J; junction bases left unmatched: 8. CDR3 length: 14 amino acids. Germline CDR1 SGHRS, CDR2 YFSETQ. Using immunoSEQ multiplex PCR, the repertoire was profiled, and TCRdb retains in-frame clones only, with some absent. This table holds about 150,000 clones, approximately 91% found once. The sample was blood. V and J are TRBV5-1 and TRBJ2-7, with 7 bases lining up with TRBD1. The sequence was collected from a man aged 30 to 39 in good health. CDR3 sequence (DNA): TGCGCCAGCAGCACCGGGACAGAGCCTTACGAGCAGTACTTC. As protein: CASSTGTEPYEQYF.